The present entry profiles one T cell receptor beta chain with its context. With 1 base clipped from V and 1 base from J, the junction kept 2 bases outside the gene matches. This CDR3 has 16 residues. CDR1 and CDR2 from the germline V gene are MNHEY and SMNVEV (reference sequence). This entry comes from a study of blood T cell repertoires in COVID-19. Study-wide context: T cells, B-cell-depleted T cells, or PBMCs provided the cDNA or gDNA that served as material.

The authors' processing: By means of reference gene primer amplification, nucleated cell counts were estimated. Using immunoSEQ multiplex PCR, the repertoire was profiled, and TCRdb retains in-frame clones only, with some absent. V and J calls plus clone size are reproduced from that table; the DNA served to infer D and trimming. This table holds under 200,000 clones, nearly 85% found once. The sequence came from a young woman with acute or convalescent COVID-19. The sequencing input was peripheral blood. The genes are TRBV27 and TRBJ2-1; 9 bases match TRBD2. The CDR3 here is CASSLWAGGSYNEQFF. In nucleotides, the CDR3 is TGTGCCAGCAGTTTATGGGCGGGGGGGTCCTACAATGAGCAGTTCTTC.